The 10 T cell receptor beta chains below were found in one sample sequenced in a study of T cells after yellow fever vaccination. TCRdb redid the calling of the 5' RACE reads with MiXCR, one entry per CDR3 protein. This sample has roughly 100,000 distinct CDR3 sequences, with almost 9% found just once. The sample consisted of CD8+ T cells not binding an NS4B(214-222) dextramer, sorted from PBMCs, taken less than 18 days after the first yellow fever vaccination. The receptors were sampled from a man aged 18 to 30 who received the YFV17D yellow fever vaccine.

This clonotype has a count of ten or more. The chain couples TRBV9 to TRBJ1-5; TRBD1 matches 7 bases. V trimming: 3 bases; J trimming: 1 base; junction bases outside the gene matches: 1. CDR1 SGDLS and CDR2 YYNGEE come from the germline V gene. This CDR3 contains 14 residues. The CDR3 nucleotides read TGTGCCAGCAGCGCGGGACAGAGCAATCAGCCCCAGCATTTT. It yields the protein CASSAGQSNQPQHF.

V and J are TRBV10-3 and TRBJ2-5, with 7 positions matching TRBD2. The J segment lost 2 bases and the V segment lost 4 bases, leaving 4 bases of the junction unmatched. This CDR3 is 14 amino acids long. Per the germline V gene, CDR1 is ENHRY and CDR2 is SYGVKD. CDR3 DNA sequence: TGTGCCATCAGTGGGGGGGGTGAACAAGAGACCCAGTACTTC. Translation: CAISGGGEQETQYF.

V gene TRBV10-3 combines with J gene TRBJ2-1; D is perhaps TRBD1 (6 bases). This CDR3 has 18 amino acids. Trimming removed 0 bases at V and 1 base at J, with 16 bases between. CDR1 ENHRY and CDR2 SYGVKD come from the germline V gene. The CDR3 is CAISESMGARISYNEQFF. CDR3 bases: TGTGCCATCAGTGAGTCGATGGGGGCGCGGATATCCTACAATGAGCAGTTCTTC.

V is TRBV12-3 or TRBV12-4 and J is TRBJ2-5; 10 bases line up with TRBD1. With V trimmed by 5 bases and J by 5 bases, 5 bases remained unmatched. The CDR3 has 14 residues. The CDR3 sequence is CASSRTGGWETQYF. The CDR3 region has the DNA TGTGCCAGCAGTCGGACAGGGGGTTGGGAGACCCAGTACTTC.

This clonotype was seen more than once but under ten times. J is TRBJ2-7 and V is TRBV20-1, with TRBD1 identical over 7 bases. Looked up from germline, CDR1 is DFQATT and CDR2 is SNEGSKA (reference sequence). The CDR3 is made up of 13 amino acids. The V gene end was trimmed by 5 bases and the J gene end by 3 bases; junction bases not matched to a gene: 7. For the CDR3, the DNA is TGCAGTGCTCGACAACGGACAGGCTACGAGCAGTACGTC. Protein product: CSARQRTGYEQYV.

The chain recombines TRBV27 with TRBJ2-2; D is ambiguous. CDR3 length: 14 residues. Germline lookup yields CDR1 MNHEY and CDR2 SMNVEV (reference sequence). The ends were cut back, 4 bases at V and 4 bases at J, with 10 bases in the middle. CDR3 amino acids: CASSSGTVTGELFF. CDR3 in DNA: TGTGCCAGCAGTTCCGGCACGGTCACCGGGGAGCTGTTTTTT.

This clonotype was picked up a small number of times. The CDR3 spells CASRTEGYSGANVLTF. The CDR3 DNA is TGTGCCAGCAGAACTGAGGGGTACTCTGGGGCCAACGTCCTGACTTTC. The chain recombines TRBV12-3 or TRBV12-4 with TRBJ2-6, with D perhaps matching TRBD1 or TRBD2 (5 bases each). Trimming left V 6 bases short and J 0 bases short, with 12 bases between. The CDR3 length is 16 residues.

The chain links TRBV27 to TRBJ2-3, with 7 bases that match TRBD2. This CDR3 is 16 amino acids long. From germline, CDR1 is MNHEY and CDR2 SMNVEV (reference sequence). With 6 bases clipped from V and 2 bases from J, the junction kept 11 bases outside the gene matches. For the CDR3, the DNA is TGTGCCAGCAGCCCCTCAAGCGGGGAGGTCACAGATACGCAGTATTTT. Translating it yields CASSPSSGEVTDTQYF.

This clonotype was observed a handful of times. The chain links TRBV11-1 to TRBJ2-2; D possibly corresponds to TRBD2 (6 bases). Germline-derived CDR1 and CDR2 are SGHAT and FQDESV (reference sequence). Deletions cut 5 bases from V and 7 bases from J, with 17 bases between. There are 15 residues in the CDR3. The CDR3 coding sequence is TGTGCCAGCAGCGTAAACCGGGGGTTCGGCGGGGAGCTGTTTTTT. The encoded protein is CASSVNRGFGGELFF.

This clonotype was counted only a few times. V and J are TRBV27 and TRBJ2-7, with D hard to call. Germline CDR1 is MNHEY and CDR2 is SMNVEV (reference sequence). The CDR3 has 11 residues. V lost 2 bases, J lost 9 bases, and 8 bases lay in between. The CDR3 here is CASSLPPLQYF. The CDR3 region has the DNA TGTGCCAGCAGTTTACCTCCCTTGCAGTACTTC.